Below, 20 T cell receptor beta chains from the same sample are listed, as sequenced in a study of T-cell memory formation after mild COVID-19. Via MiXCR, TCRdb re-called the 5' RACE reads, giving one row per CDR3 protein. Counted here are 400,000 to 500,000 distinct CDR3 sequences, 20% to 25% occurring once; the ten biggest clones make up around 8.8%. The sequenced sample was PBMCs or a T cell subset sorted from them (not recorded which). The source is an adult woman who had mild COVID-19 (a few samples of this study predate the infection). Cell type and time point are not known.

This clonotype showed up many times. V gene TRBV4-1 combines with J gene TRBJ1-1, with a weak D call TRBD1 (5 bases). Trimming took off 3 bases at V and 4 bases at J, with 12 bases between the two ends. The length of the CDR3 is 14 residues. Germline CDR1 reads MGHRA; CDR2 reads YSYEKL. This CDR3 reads CASSQNSRVTEAFF. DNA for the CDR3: TGCGCCAGCAGCCAGAACAGCAGGGTCACTGAAGCTTTCTTT.

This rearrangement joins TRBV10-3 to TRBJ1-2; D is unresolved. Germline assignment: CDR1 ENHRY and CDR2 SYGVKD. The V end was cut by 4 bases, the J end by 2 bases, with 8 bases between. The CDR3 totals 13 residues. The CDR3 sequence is CAISASMNYGYTF. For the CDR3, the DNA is TGTGCCATCAGTGCCTCCATGAACTATGGCTACACCTTC.

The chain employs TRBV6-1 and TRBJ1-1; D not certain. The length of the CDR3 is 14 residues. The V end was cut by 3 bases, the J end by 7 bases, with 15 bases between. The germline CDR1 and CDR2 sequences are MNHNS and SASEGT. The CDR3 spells CASSDAPPYFEAFF. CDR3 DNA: TGTGCCAGCAGTGATGCCCCTCCTTATTTTGAAGCTTTCTTT.

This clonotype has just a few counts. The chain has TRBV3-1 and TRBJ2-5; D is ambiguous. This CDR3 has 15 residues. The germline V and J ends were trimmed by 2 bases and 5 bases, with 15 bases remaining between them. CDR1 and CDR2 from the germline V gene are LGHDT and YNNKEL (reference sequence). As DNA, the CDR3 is TGTGCCAGCAGCCAACAAAACCGCATCGGGGAGACCCAGTACTTC. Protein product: CASSQQNRIGETQYF.

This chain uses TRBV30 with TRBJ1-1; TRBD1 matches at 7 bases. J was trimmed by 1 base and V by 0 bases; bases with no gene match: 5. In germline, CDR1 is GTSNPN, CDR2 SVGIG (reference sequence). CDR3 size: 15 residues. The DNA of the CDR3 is TGTGCCTGGAGTGTACACAGGGGTACGAACACTGAAGCTTTCTTT. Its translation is CAWSVHRGTNTEAFF.

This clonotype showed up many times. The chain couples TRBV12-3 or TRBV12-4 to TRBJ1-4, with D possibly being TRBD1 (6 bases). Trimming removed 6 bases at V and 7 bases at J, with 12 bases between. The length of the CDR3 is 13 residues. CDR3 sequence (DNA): TGTGCCAGCAGGGGGGACAACCTTGAAAAACTGTTTTTT. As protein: CASRGDNLEKLFF.

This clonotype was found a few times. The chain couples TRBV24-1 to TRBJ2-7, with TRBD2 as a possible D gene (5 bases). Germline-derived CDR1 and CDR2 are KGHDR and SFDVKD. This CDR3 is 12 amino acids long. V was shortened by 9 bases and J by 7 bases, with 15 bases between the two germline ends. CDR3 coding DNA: TGTGCCACCGGTCACACCGGGGAAGAGCAGTACTTC. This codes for CATGHTGEEQYF.

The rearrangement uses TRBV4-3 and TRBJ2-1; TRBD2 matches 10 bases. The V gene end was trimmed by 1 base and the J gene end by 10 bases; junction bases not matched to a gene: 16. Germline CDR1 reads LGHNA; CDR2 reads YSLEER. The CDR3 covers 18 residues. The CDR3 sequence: CASSQGDLAGAPGDEQFF. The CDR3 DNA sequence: TGCGCCAGCAGCCAAGGTGATCTAGCGGGAGCCCCTGGGGACGAGCAGTTCTTC.

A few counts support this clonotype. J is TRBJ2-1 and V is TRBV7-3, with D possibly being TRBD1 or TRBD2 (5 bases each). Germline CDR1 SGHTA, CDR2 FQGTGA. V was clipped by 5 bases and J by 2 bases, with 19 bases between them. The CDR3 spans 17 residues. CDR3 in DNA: TGTGCCAGCAGCCCCGCCGGGACCCCGAATACCTACAATGAGCAGTTCTTC. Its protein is CASSPAGTPNTYNEQFF.

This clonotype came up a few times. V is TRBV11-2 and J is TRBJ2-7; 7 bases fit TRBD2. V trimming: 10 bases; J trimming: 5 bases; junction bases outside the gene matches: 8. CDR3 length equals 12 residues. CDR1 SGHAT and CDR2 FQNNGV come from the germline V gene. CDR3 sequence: CATQGLSHEQYF. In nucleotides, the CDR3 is TGTGCCACCCAGGGACTAAGTCACGAGCAGTACTTC.

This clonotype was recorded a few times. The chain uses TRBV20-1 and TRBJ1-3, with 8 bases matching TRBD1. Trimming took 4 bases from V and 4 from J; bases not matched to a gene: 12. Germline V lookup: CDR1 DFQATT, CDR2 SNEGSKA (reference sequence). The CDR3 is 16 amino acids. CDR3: CSATGQGRGLGNTIYF. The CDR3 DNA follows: TGCAGTGCTACCGGCCAGGGCAGGGGGCTCGGAAACACCATATATTTT.

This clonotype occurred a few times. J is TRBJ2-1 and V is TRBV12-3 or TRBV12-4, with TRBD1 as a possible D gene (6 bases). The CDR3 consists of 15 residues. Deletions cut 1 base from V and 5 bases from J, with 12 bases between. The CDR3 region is CASSLGHSGDNEQFF. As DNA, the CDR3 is TGTGCCAGCAGTTTAGGACACTCAGGGGACAATGAGCAGTTCTTC.

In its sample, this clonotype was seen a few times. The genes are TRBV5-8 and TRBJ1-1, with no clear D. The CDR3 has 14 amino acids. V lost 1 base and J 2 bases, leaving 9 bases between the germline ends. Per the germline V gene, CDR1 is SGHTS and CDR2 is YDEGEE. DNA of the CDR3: TGTGCCAGCAGCTTGAGGACGACTAACACTGAAGCTTTCTTT. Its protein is CASSLRTTNTEAFF.

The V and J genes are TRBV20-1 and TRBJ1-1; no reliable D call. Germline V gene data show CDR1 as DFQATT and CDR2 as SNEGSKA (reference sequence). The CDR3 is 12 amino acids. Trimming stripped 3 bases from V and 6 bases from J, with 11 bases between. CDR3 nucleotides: TGCAGTGCTAGTGGGCAGCGAGCTGAAGCTTTCTTT. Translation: CSASGQRAEAFF.

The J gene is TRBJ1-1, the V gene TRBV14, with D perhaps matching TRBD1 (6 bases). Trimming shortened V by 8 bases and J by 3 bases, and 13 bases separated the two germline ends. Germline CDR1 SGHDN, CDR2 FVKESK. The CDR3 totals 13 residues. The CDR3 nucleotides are TGTGCCAGCCAAAAACAGGGACACACTGAAGCTTTCTTT. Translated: CASQKQGHTEAFF.

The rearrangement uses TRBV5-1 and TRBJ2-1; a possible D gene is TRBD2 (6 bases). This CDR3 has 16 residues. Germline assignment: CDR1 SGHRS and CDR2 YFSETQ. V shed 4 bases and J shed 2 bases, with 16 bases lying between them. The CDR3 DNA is TGCGCCAGCAGCCCAACTGGGGCGGGGACCTACAATGAGCAGTTCTTC. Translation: CASSPTGAGTYNEQFF.

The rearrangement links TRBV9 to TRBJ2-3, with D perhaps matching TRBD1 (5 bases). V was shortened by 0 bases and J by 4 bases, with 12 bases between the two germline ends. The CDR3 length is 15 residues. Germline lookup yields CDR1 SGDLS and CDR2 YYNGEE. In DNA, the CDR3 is TGTGCCAGCAGCGTAGGTGGGGCCCGAGCAGATACGCAGTATTTT. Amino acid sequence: CASSVGGARADTQYF.

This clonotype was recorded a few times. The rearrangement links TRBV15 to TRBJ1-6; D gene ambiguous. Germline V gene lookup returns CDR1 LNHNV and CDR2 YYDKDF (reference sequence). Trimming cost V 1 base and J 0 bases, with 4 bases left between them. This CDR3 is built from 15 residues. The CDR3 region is CATSRGFSYNSPLHF. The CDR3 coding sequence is TGTGCCACCAGCAGAGGGTTCTCCTATAATTCACCCCTCCACTTT. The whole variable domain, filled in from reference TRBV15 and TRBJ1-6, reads DAMVIQNPRYQVTQFGKPVTLSCSQTLNHNVMYWYQQKSSQAPKLLFHYYDKDFNNEADTPDNFQSRRPNTSFCFLDIRSPGLGDTAMYLCATSRGFSYNSPLHFGNGTRLTVT.

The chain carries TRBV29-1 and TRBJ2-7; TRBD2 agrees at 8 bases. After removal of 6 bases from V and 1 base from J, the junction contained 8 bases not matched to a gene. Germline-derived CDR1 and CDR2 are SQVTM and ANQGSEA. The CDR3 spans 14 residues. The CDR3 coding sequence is TGCAGCGTACGCTTAGCGGGAACTTCCTACGAGCAGTACTTC. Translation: CSVRLAGTSYEQYF.

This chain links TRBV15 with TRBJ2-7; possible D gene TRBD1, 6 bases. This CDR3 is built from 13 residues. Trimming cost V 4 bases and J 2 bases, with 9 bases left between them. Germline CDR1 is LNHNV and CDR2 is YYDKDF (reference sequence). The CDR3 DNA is TGTGCCACCAGCAAGGACAGTCCCTACGAGCAGTACTTC. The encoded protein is CATSKDSPYEQYF.